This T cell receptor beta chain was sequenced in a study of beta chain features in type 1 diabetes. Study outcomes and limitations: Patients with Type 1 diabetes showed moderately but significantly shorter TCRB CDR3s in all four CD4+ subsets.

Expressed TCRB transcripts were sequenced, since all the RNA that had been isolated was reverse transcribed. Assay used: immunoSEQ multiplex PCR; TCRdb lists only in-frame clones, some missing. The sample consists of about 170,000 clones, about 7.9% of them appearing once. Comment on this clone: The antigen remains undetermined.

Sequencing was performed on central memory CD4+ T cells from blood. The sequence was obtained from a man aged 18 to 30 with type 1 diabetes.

For the CDR3, the DNA is TGTGCCAGCAGCCCACGGGCGGGGTCGCTCTCCTATAATTCACCCCTCCACTTT. Translating gives CASSPRAGSLSYNSPLHF. The chain carries TRBV11-2 and TRBJ1-6; D is uncertain. The CDR3 is 18 residues long. Germline loops: CDR1 SGHAT, CDR2 FQNNGV. Trimming took off 5 bases at V and 0 bases at J, with 17 bases between the two ends.